The 27 T cell receptor beta chains below were found in one sample sequenced in a study of long-term antiretroviral therapy in people with HIV. With survey level as its setting, the immunoSEQ assay was v3.0. Repertoires were generated with immunoSEQ multiplex PCR, while TCRdb's copy carries only in-frame clones and drops some. The table lists 25,000 to 30,000 clones, around 96% of them singletons, with around 7.4% in the top ten. The material sequenced was unsorted PBMCs, taken 5.3 years after starting antiretroviral therapy. Receptor source: a man under 40 with HIV.

In its sample, this clone was seen once. The gene calls are TRBV28 and TRBJ1-5; perhaps TRBD1 as D (6 bases). Looked up from germline, CDR1 is MDHEN and CDR2 is SYDVKM. Between the trimmed V and J ends, which lost 2 bases and 2 bases, there was a span of 16 bases. The CDR3 runs 17 residues. The CDR3 DNA reads TGTGCCAGCAGTTTAAGGGACACCAGAGGCCGCAATCAGCCCCAGCATTTT. This translates into CASSLRDTRGRNQPQHF.

The V gene is TRBV19, the J gene TRBJ2-1, with 10 bases aligning to TRBD1. The CDR3 has 16 amino acids. J was trimmed by 5 bases and V by 5 bases; bases with no gene match: 9. CDR1 is LNHDA and CDR2 is SQIVND in the germline V gene (reference sequence). The CDR3 nucleotides are TGTGCCAGTAGTCTCCACATGGGACAGGGGAACAATGAGCAGTTCTTC. Translation: CASSLHMGQGNNEQFF.

This chain connects TRBV5-1 to TRBJ1-2; TRBD1 matches 8 bases. CDR1 SGHRS and CDR2 YFSETQ come from the germline V gene. The CDR3 loop spans 13 amino acids. V lost 3 bases and J lost 3; bases outside the gene matches: 1. CDR3 residues: CASSSGGHYGYTF. CDR3 nucleotides: TGCGCCAGCAGCTCAGGGGGCCACTATGGCTACACCTTC.

The genes are TRBV10-2 and TRBJ2-7, with 9 bases matching TRBD2. This CDR3 region has 13 residues. Trimming took 5 bases from V and 7 from J; bases not matched to a gene: 6. The germline V gene has CDR1 WSHSY and CDR2 SAAADI. The CDR3 here is CASSSAGGREQYF. CDR3 in DNA: TGCGCCAGCAGTTCAGCGGGGGGTCGGGAGCAGTACTTC.

The chain couples TRBV9 to TRBJ2-7, with 8 bases identical to TRBD1. Germline V gene data show CDR1 as SGDLS and CDR2 as YYNGEE. The CDR3 runs to 14 residues. V dropped 0 bases and J dropped 7; count of bases not matched to a gene: 6. The CDR3 region has the DNA TGTGCCAGCAGCGTAGAGCAGGGGGCGAGGGAGCAGTACTTC. Amino acid sequence: CASSVEQGAREQYF.

This clone appeared a single time. The chain couples TRBV5-6 to TRBJ2-5; 7 nucleotides line up with TRBD1. V trimming: 6 bases; J trimming: 4 bases; junction bases outside the gene matches: 0. CDR3 size: 11 residues. In germline, CDR1 is SGHDT, CDR2 YYEEEE. The CDR3 coding sequence is TGTGCCAGCAAGGGGGCAGAGACCCAGTACTTC. Amino acids: CASKGAETQYF.

The chain employs TRBV18 and TRBJ1-1; perhaps TRBD1 as D (5 bases). Trimming shortened V by 6 bases and J by 1 base, and 12 bases separated the two germline ends. Germline CDR1 reads KGHSH; CDR2 reads LQKENI. The CDR3 sequence is 14 residues long. CDR3 DNA sequence: TGTGCCAGCTCGCCTACAGGACCGAACACTGAAGCTTTCTTT. This gives the protein CASSPTGPNTEAFF. Full variable domain (outside the CDR3, taken from reference TRBV18 and TRBJ1-1): NAGVMQNPRHLVRRRGQEARLRCSPMKGHSHVYWYRQLPEEGLKFMVYLQKENIIDESGMPKERFSAEFPKEGPSILRIQQVVRGDSAAYFCASSPTGPNTEAFFGQGTRLTVV.

The chain combines TRBV2 with TRBJ2-6, with D perhaps given as TRBD1 or TRBD2 (5 bases each). The CDR3 runs 17 residues. V was trimmed by 1 base and J by 0 bases, leaving 10 bases between them. Germline CDR1 reads SNHLY; CDR2 reads FYNNEI. The chain's CDR3 is CASSEVDSGSGANVLTF. In DNA, the CDR3 is TGTGCCAGCAGTGAAGTTGACAGCGGCTCTGGGGCCAACGTCCTGACTTTC.

The CDR3 region has the DNA TGTGCCAGTTATGTCGGGACAGGGGGCTACGAGCAGTACTTC. Its protein product is CASYVGTGGYEQYF. The chain joins TRBV2 to TRBJ2-7, with 11 bases lining up with TRBD1. Germline CDR1 and CDR2: SNHLY and FYNNEI. The trim removed 9 bases at V and 3 bases at J, leaving 7 bases unmatched. The CDR3 covers 14 residues.

The J gene is TRBJ2-5, the V gene TRBV2; 10 nucleotides agree with TRBD2. This CDR3 contains 14 residues. V was pared by 8 bases and J by 3 bases, with 6 bases of the junction left unmatched. CDR1 is SNHLY, CDR2 FYNNEI, per germline. CDR3 nucleotides: TGTGCCAGCTCCGGGACTAGCGTAAAAGAGACCCAGTACTTC. Protein: CASSGTSVKETQYF.

The genes are TRBV14 and TRBJ2-7; TRBD1 matches 8 bases. Germline CDR1 SGHDN, CDR2 FVKESK. The CDR3 totals 14 residues. V lost 4 bases, J lost 6 bases, and 8 bases stayed unmatched. The CDR3 nucleotides read TGTGCCAGCAGCCCCAGGACAGGGAAATTCGAGCAGTACTTC. It encodes CASSPRTGKFEQYF.

This chain links TRBV6-5 with TRBJ1-5; weak D call: TRBD1 (5 bases). The CDR3 length is 15 residues. Germline V gene lookup returns CDR1 MNHEY and CDR2 SVGAGI. The V and J ends lost 7 bases and 0 bases respectively, with 13 bases between them. Written as DNA, the CDR3 is TGTGCCAGCAAATCCGGGGGGTCTAGCAATCAGCCCCAGCATTTT. Translation: CASKSGGSSNQPQHF.

The chain employs TRBV28 and TRBJ2-3, with 10 nucleotides matching TRBD2. Germline assignment: CDR1 MDHEN and CDR2 SYDVKM. CDR3 length: 16 residues. Trimming cost V 6 bases and J 1 base; bases outside gene matches: 7. Here the CDR3 reads CASSRLAGARTDTQYF. Written as DNA, the CDR3 is TGTGCCAGCAGCCGTCTAGCGGGAGCACGCACAGATACGCAGTATTTT.

This clone was detected only once. The chain has TRBV5-5 and TRBJ2-7, with 9 positions matching TRBD2. Per germline, CDR1 SGHKS and CDR2 YYEKEE (reference sequence). The J segment lost 5 bases and the V segment lost 5 bases, leaving 11 bases of the junction unmatched. The CDR3 has 15 amino acids. CDR3 in DNA: TGTGCCAGCAGGGCCGGGACTAGCCTCCCCCACGAGCAGTACTTC. Its translation: CASRAGTSLPHEQYF.

The J gene is TRBJ2-1, the V gene TRBV5-1, with D possibly TRBD2 on 5 matching bases. The CDR3 length is 15 residues. Deletions cut 2 bases from V and 4 bases from J, with 13 bases between. Germline CDR1 and CDR2: SGHRS and YFSETQ. In DNA form, the CDR3 reads TGCGCCAGCAGCTTAAGCGGAGACCGTTACAATGAGCAGTTCTTC. The encoded protein is CASSLSGDRYNEQFF. Based on the CDR3 plus reference TRBV5-1 and TRBJ2-1, the full variable domain is KAGVTQTPRYLIKTRGQQVTLSCSPISGHRSVSWYQQTPGQGLQFLFEYFSETQRNKGNFPGRFSGRQFSNSRSEMNVSTLELGDSALYLCASSLSGDRYNEQFFGPGTRLTVL.

V is TRBV11-2 and J is TRBJ1-2, with D tentatively TRBD1 (5 bases). Germline V gene data show CDR1 as SGHAT and CDR2 as FQNNGV. V was cut by 5 bases and J by 7 bases, with 11 bases left in between. This CDR3 comprises 12 residues. The DNA for the CDR3 is TGTGCCAGCAGCCCTCAGGGTTTTGGCTACACCTTC. It yields the protein CASSPQGFGYTF.

V usage is TRBV19 and J usage is TRBJ1-1; weak D call: TRBD1 (6 bases). The CDR3 has 16 residues. V was trimmed by 7 bases and J by 0 bases, leaving 18 bases between them. Germline CDR1 LNHDA, CDR2 SQIVND (reference sequence). This CDR3 is CASTAGGADMNTEAFF. The CDR3 region has the DNA TGTGCCAGTACAGCGGGGGGGGCGGATATGAACACTGAAGCTTTCTTT. Drawing the rest from reference TRBV19 and TRBJ1-1, the complete variable domain is DGGITQSPKYLFRKEGQNVTLSCEQNLNHDAMYWYRQDPGQGLRLIYYSQIVNDFQKGDIAEGYSVSREKKESFPLTVTSAQKNPTAFYLCASTAGGADMNTEAFFGQGTRLTVV.

This rearrangement joins TRBV27 to TRBJ1-2, with D maybe TRBD1 (6 bases). The CDR3 has 18 residues. CDR1 MNHEY and CDR2 SMNVEV come from the germline V gene (reference sequence). Trimming pared 3 bases from V and 2 bases from J, leaving 22 bases between. CDR3 protein: CASSLRGRGSGPNYGYTF. CDR3 coding DNA: TGTGCCAGCAGTTTGCGGGGCAGGGGCTCTGGGCCCAACTATGGCTACACCTTC.

The V gene is TRBV9, the J gene TRBJ2-7, with D hard to call. Germline CDR1 reads SGDLS; CDR2 reads YYNGEE. V shed 1 base and J shed 2 bases, with 10 bases lying between them. The CDR3 has 14 amino acids. As DNA, the CDR3 is TGTGCCAGCAGCGTATCCTCCGTTGCCTACGAGCAGTACTTC. This encodes CASSVSSVAYEQYF.

The chain uses TRBV6-5 and TRBJ2-5, with 8 bases aligning to TRBD1. V trimming: 2 bases; J trimming: 2 bases; junction bases outside the gene matches: 4. Germline lookup yields CDR1 MNHEY and CDR2 SVGAGI. The CDR3 totals 15 residues. The DNA of the CDR3 is TGTGCCAGCAGTTACCCCAGGGGGCGGCAAGAGACCCAGTACTTC. This sequence encodes CASSYPRGRQETQYF.

The chain links TRBV19 to TRBJ2-2, with 9 bases that match TRBD1. The V gene end was trimmed by 5 bases and the J gene end by 6 bases; junction bases not matched to a gene: 4. Germline-derived CDR1 and CDR2 are LNHDA and SQIVND (reference sequence). There are 14 residues in the CDR3. The CDR3 DNA reads TGTGCCAGTAGTCCGGACAGGGGCGCCGGGGAGCTGTTTTTT. Protein product: CASSPDRGAGELFF.

This chain connects TRBV28 to TRBJ2-7, with D unclear. The length of the CDR3 is 15 residues. With 3 bases removed from V and 5 bases from J, the gap between germline ends came to 17 bases. Germline CDR1 MDHEN, CDR2 SYDVKM. CDR3 bases: TGTGCCAGCAGTTTGCCCCTTGGACGTTTGGACGAGCAGTACTTC. Translating gives CASSLPLGRLDEQYF.

The rearrangement uses TRBV5-6 and TRBJ1-1, with D uncertain. Germline V gene lookup returns CDR1 SGHDT and CDR2 YYEEEE. There are 19 residues in the CDR3. V lost 5 bases and J lost 1, with 27 bases in between. The CDR3, as DNA: TGTGCCAGCAGATTGCTCCGTCCGGCGAACCACAAGGAGAACACTGAAGCTTTCTTT. Residues: CASRLLRPANHKENTEAFF.

The rearrangement uses TRBV11-2 and TRBJ2-1; TRBD1 matches 7 bases. CDR1 is SGHAT and CDR2 is FQNNGV in the germline V gene. CDR3 length: 18 residues. J gave up 2 bases and V 1 base, and 11 bases lay outside the gene matches. CDR3: CASSLAGTALQPYNEQFF. As DNA, the CDR3 is TGTGCCAGCAGCTTAGCCGGGACAGCATTACAGCCCTACAATGAGCAGTTCTTC.

This sequence joins TRBV19 and TRBJ2-3; 7 bases match TRBD1. Germline V gene lookup returns CDR1 LNHDA and CDR2 SQIVND (reference sequence). This CDR3 has 16 amino acids. V lost 5 bases and J lost 2; bases outside the gene matches: 10. CDR3 sequence (DNA): TGTGCCAGTAGTCCGCTACAGGGGTTATACACAGATACGCAGTATTTT. Protein sequence: CASSPLQGLYTDTQYF.

The genes are TRBV15 and TRBJ1-3; D ambiguous. With 0 bases removed from V and 7 bases from J, the gap between germline ends came to 13 bases. From germline, CDR1 is LNHNV and CDR2 YYDKDF (reference sequence). This CDR3 region has 15 residues. In DNA form, the CDR3 reads TGTGCCACCAGCAGAGATCGGGCAAGGCTGAACACCATATATTTT. Amino acids: CATSRDRARLNTIYF. The full variable domain, rest sourced from reference TRBV15 and TRBJ1-3, is DAMVIQNPRYQVTQFGKPVTLSCSQTLNHNVMYWYQQKSSQAPKLLFHYYDKDFNNEADTPDNFQSRRPNTSFCFLDIRSPGLGDTAMYLCATSRDRARLNTIYFGEGSWLTVV.

This clone was picked up one time. The rearrangement uses TRBV6-4 and TRBJ1-5; no reliable D call. V lost 0 bases to trimming and J lost 0 bases, with 9 bases between them. CDR3 length: 16 amino acids. CDR1 is MRHNA and CDR2 is SNTAGT in the germline V gene. CDR3 bases: TGTGCCAGCAGTGACTCATCGGGCTATAGCAATCAGCCCCAGCATTTT. Protein product: CASSDSSGYSNQPQHF.